Below are 9 T cell receptor beta chains sequenced from a single sample in a study of cytomegalovirus exposure and HLA in healthy donors. Researchers ran the PCR with 60 Vbeta and 13 Jbeta primers. The repertoire was sequenced with immunoSEQ multiplex PCR; TCRdb's copy has only in-frame clones and lacks some. Of hundreds of thousands of clones listed, almost 80% are singletons. Source material: PBMCs. The source is a male donor in good health and CMV-seronegative.

This chain uses TRBV7-2 with TRBJ2-3; 7 positions agree with TRBD2. V lost 1 base to trimming and J lost 7 bases; unmatched junction nucleotides: 14. CDR3 length: 17 amino acids. Per the germline V gene, CDR1 is SGHTA and CDR2 is FQGNSA. DNA for the CDR3: TGTGCCAGCAGCTTAGTATCCGCGGGAGTGGGGGGAAATACGCAGTATTTT. It encodes CASSLVSAGVGGNTQYF.

The V and J genes are TRBV2 and TRBJ2-1; 12 nucleotides line up with TRBD2. Germline trimming cut 6 bases from V and 7 bases from J; bases unmatched to any gene: 7. Germline V gene sequence: CDR1 SNHLY, CDR2 FYNNEI. The CDR3 has 15 amino acids. The CDR3 DNA reads as TGTGCCAGCAGCCCCATGCTAGCGGGAGGGAATGAGCAGTTCTTC. Its protein product is CASSPMLAGGNEQFF.

The rearrangement joins TRBV9 to TRBJ2-1; a weak D match, TRBD2 (6 bases). V dropped 4 bases and J dropped 0 bases, with 11 bases sitting between them. CDR1 and CDR2 from the germline V gene are SGDLS and YYNGEE. The CDR3 is 15 amino acids. The CDR3 DNA follows: TGTGCCAGCAGCAAAAGGAGGGACTCCTACAATGAGCAGTTCTTC. Translation gives CASSKRRDSYNEQFF. The full variable domain, its missing parts supplied by reference TRBV9 and TRBJ2-1, is DSGVTQTPKHLITATGQRVTLRCSPRSGDLSVYWYQQSLDQGLQFLIQYYNGEERAKGNILERFSAQQFPDLHSELNLSSLELGDSALYFCASSKRRDSYNEQFFGPGTRLTVL.

This chain links TRBV6-5 with TRBJ2-7, with D possibly TRBD2 on 5 matching bases. Germline V gene data show CDR1 as MNHEY and CDR2 as SVGAGI. The CDR3 runs 12 residues. V shed 2 bases and J shed 8 bases, with 10 bases lying between them. CDR3 protein: CASSYGESQQYF. CDR3 DNA sequence: TGTGCCAGCAGTTACGGGGAGTCCCAGCAGTACTTC.

The gene calls are TRBV6-1 and TRBJ2-5, with 8 bases aligning to TRBD1. The CDR3 spans 15 residues. Germline V gene sequence: CDR1 MNHNS, CDR2 SASEGT. V lost 6 bases and J lost 5; bases outside the gene matches: 11. This CDR3 reads CASRVSGTGGETQYF. CDR3 coding DNA: TGTGCCAGCAGGGTATCCGGGACAGGAGGGGAGACCCAGTACTTC.

This chain joins TRBV18 and TRBJ1-3; no clear D. Trimming shortened V by 3 bases and J by 0 bases, and 6 bases separated the two germline ends. The CDR3 consists of 14 residues. Germline lookup yields CDR1 KGHSH and CDR2 LQKENI. The CDR3 coding sequence is TGTGCCAGCTCACCCCAGGCCTCTGGAAACACCATATATTTT. This encodes CASSPQASGNTIYF.

The chain employs TRBV16 and TRBJ1-6; D gene unclear. The germline CDR1 and CDR2 sequences are KGHSY and FQNENV. This CDR3 contains 16 residues. Trimming removed 2 bases at V and 7 bases at J, with 15 bases between. In nucleotides, the CDR3 is TGTGCCAGCAGCCAAGCTCGGGCGAGGGTCAATTCACCCCTCCACTTT. Amino acid sequence: CASSQARARVNSPLHF.

The chain links TRBV9 to TRBJ1-3; D gene unclear. The germline V and J ends were trimmed by 0 bases and 1 base, with 5 bases remaining between them. Germline V gives CDR1 SGDLS, CDR2 YYNGEE. The CDR3 sequence is 14 residues long. The CDR3 DNA is TGTGCCAGCAGCGTAGCACAGTCTGGAAACACCATATATTTT. This translates into CASSVAQSGNTIYF.

This sequence joins TRBV5-4 and TRBJ2-2; tentatively, D is TRBD1 (6 bases). Germline loops: CDR1 SGHNT, CDR2 YYREEE (reference sequence). V shed 10 bases and J shed 3 bases, with 19 bases lying between them. This CDR3 comprises 15 residues. The CDR3 bases are TGTGCCTGCTACATACAGGGTATAGACACCGGGGAGCTGTTTTTT. Translated, it gives CACYIQGIDTGELFF.